This TCR beta chain was observed in a study of identifying expanded T cells in peripheral blood. Study conclusions and caveats: Differentially abundant clones: approximately 1.3 between replicates, 15 to 17 at around 2 weeks, less than 25 at four. Clone count variance between approximately two-week samples rose with total template count.

No infections or other immune events were documented during collection. TCRdb's table, derived via immunoSEQ multiplex PCR, lists solely in-frame clones and lacks some. The data show about 100,000 clones, 75% to 90% seen once. Notes on this clone: Its antigen is currently unknown.

This CDR3 comprises 12 residues. The junction had 5 bases not matched to a gene; V was cut back by 11 bases and J by 3 bases. In germline, CDR1 is SNHLY, CDR2 FYNNEI. This chain joins TRBV2 and TRBJ2-7; 9 nucleotides align to TRBD2. This TCR derives from a person between 18 and 69 years old in good health. The sequencing sample was made of blood. The CDR3 here is CAGRTSVYEQYF. For the CDR3, the DNA is TGTGCCGGGCGGACTAGCGTCTACGAGCAGTACTTC.